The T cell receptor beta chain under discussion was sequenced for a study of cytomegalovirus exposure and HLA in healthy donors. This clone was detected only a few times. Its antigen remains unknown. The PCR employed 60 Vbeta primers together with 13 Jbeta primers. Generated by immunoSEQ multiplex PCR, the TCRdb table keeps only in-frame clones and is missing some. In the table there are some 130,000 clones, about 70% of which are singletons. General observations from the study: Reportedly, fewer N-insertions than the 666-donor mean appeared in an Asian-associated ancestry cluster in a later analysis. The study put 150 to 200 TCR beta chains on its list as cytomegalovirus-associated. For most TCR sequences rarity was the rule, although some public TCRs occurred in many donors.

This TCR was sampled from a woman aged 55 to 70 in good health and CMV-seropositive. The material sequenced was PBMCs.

CDR3 amino acids: CASSPRQGGDGYTF. For the CDR3, the DNA is TGTGCCAGCAGCCCAAGACAGGGGGGTGATGGCTACACCTTC. The chain recombines TRBV6-1 with TRBJ1-2; TRBD1 aligns across 9 bases. Germline V lookup: CDR1 MNHNS, CDR2 SASEGT. CDR3 size: 14 residues. V was clipped by 6 bases and J by 6 bases; unmatched bases: 8.